This T cell receptor beta chain derives from a study of blood T cell repertoires in COVID-19. Overall study: Sites in the United States, Italy and Spain provided acute and convalescent COVID-19 samples.

The V gene lost 0 bases and the J gene lost 7 bases, with 16 bases spanning the gap. This CDR3 is built from 16 residues. The germline gives CDR1 SGHRS, CDR2 YFSETQ. Per the original methods: Amplifying reference gene primers gave estimates of nucleated cell counts. TCRdb keeps only in-frame clones here, not all; method: immunoSEQ multiplex PCR. The V and J calls and the clone size are those of that table, but D and trimming were determined from the DNA. The table has a few hundred thousand clones, about 85% seen once. Participants were placed into cohorts based on the clinical history they reported. Recovery among Cohort 3 donors was established by two negative PCRs, clearance, or symptom resolution.

Sequences were obtained from PBMCs or T cells enriched from blood (not recorded which). This clonotype was sampled from a woman aged 60 to 75 who had recovered from COVID-19. The gene calls are TRBV5-1 and TRBJ1-4, with D unclear. CDR3 coding DNA: TGCGCCAGCAGCTTGGATGATGGGAGGGTCGGTGAAAAACTGTTTTTT. Its translation is CASSLDDGRVGEKLFF.